The 30 T cell receptor beta chains given below trace back to one sample, sequenced in a study of control samples from healthy donors and cancer patients. Profiling relied on immunoSEQ multiplex PCR, and the TCRdb table lists in-frame clones only, not all of them. This table holds about 160,000 clones, roughly 94% found once. The specimen was blood. The receptors were gathered from a woman between 40 and 55 years old in good health.

The J gene is TRBJ2-7, the V gene TRBV5-1, with D possibly TRBD2 on 6 matching bases. In germline, CDR1 is SGHRS, CDR2 YFSETQ. The CDR3 consists of 14 residues. With 4 bases removed from V and 3 bases from J, the gap between germline ends came to 14 bases. The CDR3 reads CASSGGAALYEQYF. The CDR3 nucleotides read TGCGCCAGCAGCGGCGGGGCCGCCCTCTACGAGCAGTACTTC.

The chain combines TRBV24-1 with TRBJ1-2, with D possibly TRBD1 on 5 matching bases. Trimming removed 9 bases from V and 5 bases from J, with 15 bases in between. Germline CDR1 and CDR2: KGHDR and SFDVKD. This CDR3 has 13 amino acids. The CDR3 nucleotides read TGTGCCACCTCTACGGGACCCTATTATGGCTACACCTTC. It encodes CATSTGPYYGYTF.

The chain has TRBV6-2 or TRBV6-3 and TRBJ1-2; possibly TRBD1 for D (5 bases). There are 15 residues in the CDR3. Trimming cost V 0 bases and J 5 bases, with 13 bases left between them. Germline lookup yields CDR1 MNHEY and CDR2 SVGEGT. DNA of the CDR3: TGTGCCAGCAGTTACTCACCCCAGGGAATATATGGCTACACCTTC. Translated: CASSYSPQGIYGYTF.

About this clone itself: Germline is not matched at one junction end, which may reflect a read error. The sample has other DNA sequences that encode this CDR3 too. The chain is built from TRBV7-8 and TRBJ1-1, with D unresolved. The CDR3 runs to 13 residues. Germline V CDR1 and CDR2: SGHVS, FQNEAQ. The CDR3 protein is CASSSYVGTEAFF. The CDR3 coding sequence is TGCGCCAGCAGCTCCTACGTGGGGACTGAAGCTTTCTTT.

V usage is TRBV5-1 and J usage is TRBJ2-5; 13 nucleotides line up with TRBD2. There are 15 residues in the CDR3. V trimming: 0 bases; J trimming: 6 bases; junction bases outside the gene matches: 2. Germline V gene lookup returns CDR1 SGHRS and CDR2 YFSETQ. The CDR3 sequence: CASSLGTSGGQTQYF. The DNA of the CDR3 is TGCGCCAGCAGCTTGGGGACTAGCGGGGGACAGACCCAGTACTTC.

CDR3 DNA: TGTGCCAGCTCACCACGGAGTATTGATGGCTACACCTTC. Amino acids: CASSPRSIDGYTF. This chain joins TRBV18 and TRBJ1-2; D not resolved. Trimming cost V 1 base and J 6 bases, with 9 bases left between them. The CDR3 loop spans 13 amino acids. From germline, CDR1 is KGHSH and CDR2 LQKENI.

This clone is medium-sized in the sample. The rearrangement links TRBV25-1 to TRBJ1-5; TRBD1 matches at 7 bases. Germline V lookup: CDR1 MGHDK, CDR2 SYGVNS. Losses at the gene ends were 4 bases for V and 3 bases for J; bases not matched to a gene: 6. The CDR3 totals 15 residues. CDR3 region: CASSGPGQINQPQHF. As DNA, the CDR3 is TGTGCCAGCAGTGGTCCGGGACAGATCAATCAGCCCCAGCATTTT.

This clone appeared once. The rearrangement uses TRBV30 and TRBJ1-1; D perhaps matches TRBD1 (6 bases). The ends were cut back, 0 bases at V and 7 bases at J, with 12 bases in the middle. Germline CDR1 and CDR2: GTSNPN and SVGIG (reference sequence). The CDR3 is 13 amino acids. For the CDR3, the DNA is TGTGCCTGGAGTGTTACAGGGACGTATGAAGCTTTCTTT. This translates into CAWSVTGTYEAFF.

The chain links TRBV6-2 or TRBV6-3 to TRBJ2-7; D gene uncertain. The germline CDR1 and CDR2 sequences are MNHEY and SVGEGT. The ends were cut back, 4 bases at V and 2 bases at J, with 9 bases in the middle. The length of the CDR3 is 13 residues. For the CDR3, the DNA is TGTGCCAGCAGTTCGGGCGGCACCTACGAGCAGTACTTC. Amino acids: CASSSGGTYEQYF.

This chain links TRBV12-5 with TRBJ2-3, with no clear D. Per the germline V gene, CDR1 is LGHNT and CDR2 is FRNRAP. The V end was cut by 11 bases, the J end by 2 bases, with 17 bases between. CDR3 size: 14 residues. The CDR3 sequence is CAGKTSLTTDTQYF. DNA of the CDR3: TGTGCTGGTAAGACATCTCTTACCACAGATACGCAGTATTTT.

This clone came up once. The gene calls are TRBV7-2 and TRBJ2-3; 8 bases fit TRBD1. Unmatched junction bases numbered 9, after V lost 8 bases and J lost 2 bases. The CDR3 consists of 15 residues. Germline V lookup: CDR1 SGHTA, CDR2 FQGNSA. CDR3 residues: CASEPTGAVTDTQYF. Here the CDR3 DNA reads TGTGCCAGCGAACCGACAGGGGCCGTCACAGATACGCAGTATTTT.

The genes are TRBV19 and TRBJ2-3, with D perhaps TRBD2 (6 bases). Germline V gene data show CDR1 as LNHDA and CDR2 as SQIVND (reference sequence). Trimming pared 10 bases from V and 3 bases from J, leaving 14 bases between. The CDR3 consists of 13 residues. The CDR3 loop reads CATRRGATDTQYF. The CDR3 DNA follows: TGTGCCACAAGGAGGGGCGCTACAGATACGCAGTATTTT.

The V and J genes are TRBV6-2 or TRBV6-3 and TRBJ1-2; D is undetermined. Germline-derived CDR1 and CDR2 are MNHEY and SVGEGT. V lost 0 bases and J 6 bases, leaving 11 bases between the germline ends. The CDR3 sequence is 14 residues long. The CDR3 loop reads CASSYSRGSHGYTF. The CDR3 DNA is TGTGCCAGCAGTTACTCGAGAGGGAGCCATGGCTACACCTTC.

The J gene is TRBJ2-3, the V gene TRBV2; a weak D match, TRBD1 (6 bases). The CDR3 totals 15 residues. Per germline, CDR1 SNHLY and CDR2 FYNNEI. V lost 4 bases, J lost 4 bases, and 15 bases lay in between. The CDR3 DNA is TGTGCCAGCAGTGGGGACCCTTGGGGGCCAGATACGCAGTATTTT. It translates to CASSGDPWGPDTQYF.

In this sample, this clone turned up a few times. The V call is TRBV6-5, the J call TRBJ1-1; 8 bases match TRBD1. J lost 6 bases, V lost 3 bases, and 9 bases had no gene match. The CDR3 contains 15 residues. The germline V gene has CDR1 MNHEY and CDR2 SVGAGI. CDR3 sequence reads: CASSYRGRGRPEAFF. CDR3 DNA: TGTGCCAGCAGTTATAGGGGCAGGGGGCGGCCTGAAGCTTTCTTT.

The J gene is TRBJ1-5, the V gene TRBV19, with TRBD1 identical over 7 bases. J lost 1 base, V lost 4 bases, and 13 bases had no gene match. Germline CDR1 is LNHDA and CDR2 is SQIVND (reference sequence). The CDR3 spans 18 residues. In DNA, the CDR3 is TGTGCCAGTAGTAGGTGGCAGGGGGGATTCGGGAGCAATCAGCCCCAGCATTTT. This sequence encodes CASSRWQGGFGSNQPQHF.

The chain couples TRBV15 to TRBJ1-3; D is ambiguous. CDR1 is LNHNV and CDR2 is YYDKDF in the germline V gene (reference sequence). The CDR3 has 16 residues. V was clipped by 0 bases and J by 0 bases, with 9 bases between them. The CDR3 is CATSRDRGFSGNTIYF. The CDR3 DNA sequence: TGTGCCACCAGCAGAGATCGGGGATTCTCTGGAAACACCATATATTTT.

The chain uses TRBV7-9 and TRBJ1-2; TRBD1 matches at 7 bases. The ends lost 1 base at V and 4 bases at J; junction bases unmatched: 6. Germline CDR1 and CDR2: SEHNR and FQNEAQ (reference sequence). There are 15 residues in the CDR3. The CDR3 here is CASSLGGQPPYGYTF. The CDR3 DNA reads TGTGCCAGCAGCTTAGGGGGACAGCCACCCTATGGCTACACCTTC. Complete variable domain (other parts from reference TRBV7-9 and TRBJ1-2): DTGVSQNPRHKITKRGQNVTFRCDPISEHNRLYWYRQTLGQGPEFLTYFQNEAQLEKSRLLSDRFSAERPKGSFSTLEIQRTEQGDSAMYLCASSLGGQPPYGYTFGSGTRLTVV.

The rearrangement links TRBV19 to TRBJ1-3, with D perhaps matching TRBD1 (5 bases). The germline V gene has CDR1 LNHDA and CDR2 SQIVND (reference sequence). The CDR3 spans 15 residues. With 3 bases removed from V and 2 bases from J, the gap between germline ends came to 11 bases. The CDR3 region is CASSIAVGPGNTIYF. DNA of the CDR3: TGTGCCAGTAGTATTGCGGTGGGACCTGGAAACACCATATATTTT.

This clone was recorded once. V usage is TRBV11-2 and J usage is TRBJ1-2; no firm D call. This CDR3 comprises 16 residues. Between the trimmed V and J ends, which lost 1 base and 5 bases, there was a span of 17 bases. The germline V gene encodes CDR1 SGHAT and CDR2 FQNNGV. The CDR3 nucleotides read TGTGCCAGCAGCTTAGGCGTCCGGGGTCGGGGATATGGCTACACCTTC. Translation: CASSLGVRGRGYGYTF. Combining the CDR3 with reference TRBV11-2 and TRBJ1-2 gives the whole variable domain EAGVAQSPRYKIIEKRQSVAFWCNPISGHATLYWYQQILGQGPKLLIQFQNNGVVDDSQLPKDRFSAERLKGVDSTLKIQPAKLEDSAVYLCASSLGVRGRGYGYTFGSGTRLTVV.

The chain couples TRBV9 to TRBJ1-6; D is possibly TRBD1 (6 bases). CDR3 size: 13 residues. Germline-derived CDR1 and CDR2 are SGDLS and YYNGEE. Trimming removed 8 bases from V and 7 bases from J, with 13 bases in between. The DNA for the CDR3 is TGTGCCAGTGCAGGGGCAGCGAATTCACCCCTCCACTTT. Protein sequence: CASAGAANSPLHF.

V usage is TRBV27 and J usage is TRBJ1-2, with a possible D match to TRBD1 (5 bases). V was shortened by 5 bases and J by 8 bases, with 18 bases between the two germline ends. The length of the CDR3 is 14 residues. Germline CDR1 and CDR2: MNHEY and SMNVEV (reference sequence). Written as DNA, the CDR3 is TGTGCCAGCAGTCCGGCGGGCCCGGGGGGAGGCTACACCTTC. Protein product: CASSPAGPGGGYTF.

The chain couples TRBV9 to TRBJ1-3; D remains unclear. The CDR3 length is 12 residues. V was cut by 5 bases and J by 5 bases, with 8 bases left in between. The germline CDR1 and CDR2 sequences are SGDLS and YYNGEE. As DNA, the CDR3 is TGTGCCAGCAGGAGCCACAGAAACACCATATATTTT. Protein sequence: CASRSHRNTIYF.

The chain joins TRBV12-5 to TRBJ2-3, with 8 nucleotides matching TRBD1. The CDR3 covers 18 residues. Trimming took 0 bases from V and 6 from J; bases not matched to a gene: 14. Germline V gene lookup returns CDR1 LGHNT and CDR2 FRNRAP. The CDR3 reads CASGLVPGFSRDRDTQYF. The DNA for the CDR3 is TGTGCTAGTGGTTTGGTACCTGGATTTTCTCGGGACAGGGATACGCAGTATTTT.

The chain couples TRBV6-5 to TRBJ2-1; D remains unclear. Germline V lookup: CDR1 MNHEY, CDR2 SVGAGI. The CDR3 is 12 amino acids. V gave up 6 bases and J gave up 7 bases, with 10 bases separating them. In nucleotides, the CDR3 is TGTGCCAGCAGCCAACCGTCAAATGAGCAGTTCTTC. Residues: CASSQPSNEQFF.

The V and J genes are TRBV5-6 and TRBJ2-7, with 11 bases identical to TRBD2. This CDR3 has 14 amino acids. With 1 base clipped from V and 5 bases from J, the junction kept 2 bases outside the gene matches. CDR1 is SGHDT, CDR2 YYEEEE, per germline. CDR3 residues: CASSLTSGSNEQYF. The CDR3 nucleotides are TGTGCCAGCAGCTTGACTAGCGGGAGCAACGAGCAGTACTTC.

V usage is TRBV9 and J usage is TRBJ1-1, with 10 bases matching TRBD1. Germline values: CDR1 SGDLS, CDR2 YYNGEE. This CDR3 has 15 amino acids. V lost 4 bases to trimming and J lost 3 bases; unmatched junction nucleotides: 6. CDR3 in DNA: TGTGCCAGCAGCAGAGGGGGGACAGGGGACACTGAAGCTTTCTTT. It encodes CASSRGGTGDTEAFF. Looking up the rest from reference TRBV9 and TRBJ1-1 gives the full variable domain: DSGVTQTPKHLITATGQRVTLRCSPRSGDLSVYWYQQSLDQGLQFLIQYYNGEERAKGNILERFSAQQFPDLHSELNLSSLELGDSALYFCASSRGGTGDTEAFFGQGTRLTVV.

The V call is TRBV6-2 or TRBV6-3, the J call TRBJ2-6, with TRBD1 identical over 8 bases. The CDR3 is made up of 18 amino acids. Germline CDR1 and CDR2: MNHEY and SVGEGT. Germline trimming cut 2 bases from V and 1 base from J; bases unmatched to any gene: 7. Here the CDR3 DNA reads TGTGCCAGCAGTTACGATGGGACAGGAGTTTCTGGGGCCAACGTCCTGACTTTC. Amino acids: CASSYDGTGVSGANVLTF.

The rearrangement joins TRBV7-2 to TRBJ2-3; D unclear. Germline assignment: CDR1 SGHTA and CDR2 FQGNSA. The V gene lost 5 bases and the J gene lost 2 bases, with 5 bases spanning the gap. The length of the CDR3 is 12 residues. The CDR3 bases are TGTGCCAGCAGCCCCCACACAGATACGCAGTATTTT. Its translation: CASSPHTDTQYF.

The chain couples TRBV12-3 or TRBV12-4 to TRBJ2-7, with 11 bases that match TRBD2. There are 13 residues in the CDR3. Germline trimming cut 7 bases from V and 6 bases from J; bases unmatched to any gene: 5. The DNA for the CDR3 is TGTGCCAGCATACTAGCGGGAGCAAGCGAGCAGTACTTC. Translation gives CASILAGASEQYF.